This T cell receptor beta chain emerged from a study of blood T cell repertoires in COVID-19. Study context: Some COVID-19 samples were acute and others convalescent; all came from the United States, Italy and Spain. T cells, B-cell-depleted T cells, or PBMCs supplied cDNA or gDNA.

CDR1 is LGHNA, CDR2 YNFKEQ, per germline. The length of the CDR3 is 15 residues. V was pared by 3 bases and J by 7 bases, with 9 bases of the junction left unmatched. In the study's own analysis: Reference gene primer amplification in the assay estimated nucleated cell counts. Produced via immunoSEQ multiplex PCR; TCRdb's table is partial and in-frame only. The DNA gave D and trimming, while V, J and clone size come from that table. This repertoire shows some 270,000 clones, approximately 83% found once; its top ten account for 11%. The sequence derives from a woman aged 70-85 years with acute or convalescent COVID-19. The chain employs TRBV4-2 and TRBJ2-1, with 7 bases aligning to TRBD2. Sequencing used peripheral blood. The CDR3 is CASSQPPGGGNEQFF. In DNA, the CDR3 is TGTGCCAGCAGCCAGCCGCCGGGCGGGGGAAATGAGCAGTTCTTC.